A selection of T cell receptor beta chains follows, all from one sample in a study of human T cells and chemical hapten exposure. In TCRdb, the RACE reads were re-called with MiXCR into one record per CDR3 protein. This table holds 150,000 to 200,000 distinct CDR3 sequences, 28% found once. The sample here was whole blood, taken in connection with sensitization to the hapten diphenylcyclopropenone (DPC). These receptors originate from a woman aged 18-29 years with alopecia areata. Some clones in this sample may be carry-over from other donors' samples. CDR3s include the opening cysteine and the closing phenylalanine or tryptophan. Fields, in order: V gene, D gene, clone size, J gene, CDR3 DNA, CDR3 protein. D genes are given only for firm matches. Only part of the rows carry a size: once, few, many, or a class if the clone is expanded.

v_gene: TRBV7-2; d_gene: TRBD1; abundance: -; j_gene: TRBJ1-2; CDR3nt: TGTGCCAGCAGCAGACAGGGAAGCACCTTTGGCTACACCTTC; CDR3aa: CASSRQGSTFGYTF
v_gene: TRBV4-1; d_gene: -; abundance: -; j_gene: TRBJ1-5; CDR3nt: TGCGCCAGCAGCCAAGATGGCTACAATCAGCCCCAGCATTTT; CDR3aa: CASSQDGYNQPQHF
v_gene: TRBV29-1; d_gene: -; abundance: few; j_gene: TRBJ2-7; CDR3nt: TGCAGCGTTGAAGATTACGGCGTCAGCTCCTACGAGCAGTACTTC; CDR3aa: CSVEDYGVSSYEQYF
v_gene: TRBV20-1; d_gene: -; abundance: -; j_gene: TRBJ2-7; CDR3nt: TGCAGTGCGATCGACAGGGAGGGGGTGACTCTCTACGAGCAGTACTTC; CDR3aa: CSAIDREGVTLYEQYF
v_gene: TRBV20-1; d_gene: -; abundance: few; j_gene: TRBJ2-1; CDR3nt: TGCAGTGCTAGACGGCAAAGCTTTGAGAATGAGCAGTTCTTC; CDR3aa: CSARRQSFENEQFF
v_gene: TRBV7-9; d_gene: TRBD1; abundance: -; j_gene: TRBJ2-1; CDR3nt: TGTGCCAGCAGCTTAGTAACGGACAGGGGTCGATTC; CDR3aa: CASSLVTDRGRF
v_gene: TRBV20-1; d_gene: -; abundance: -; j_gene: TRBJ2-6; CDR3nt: TGCAGTGCCCAACAGAGAGCTGGGGCCAACGTCCTGACTTTC; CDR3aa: CSAQQRAGANVLTF
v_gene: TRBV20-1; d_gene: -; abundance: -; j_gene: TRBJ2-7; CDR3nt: TGCAGTGCGTTACAGGTTCTCCCCTACGAGCAGTACTTC; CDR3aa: CSALQVLPYEQYF
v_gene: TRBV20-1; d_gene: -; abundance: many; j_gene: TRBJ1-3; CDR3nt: TGCAGTGCAAAAAACAGGTTACCAGGAAACACCATATATTTT; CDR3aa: CSAKNRLPGNTIYF
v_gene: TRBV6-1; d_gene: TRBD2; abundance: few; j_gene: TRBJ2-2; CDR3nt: TGTGCCAGCAGTGAGGTTGCGGGAGGGGTGACCGGGGAGCTGTTTTTT; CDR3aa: CASSEVAGGVTGELFF
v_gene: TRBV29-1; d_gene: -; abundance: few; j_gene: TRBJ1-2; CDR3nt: TGCAGCGTTGATACGGGGGGCTACACCTTC; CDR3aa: CSVDTGGYTF
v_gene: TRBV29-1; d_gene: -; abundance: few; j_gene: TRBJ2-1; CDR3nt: TGCAGCGTTGAAGACCCAGGCAGATACAATGAGCAGTTCTTC; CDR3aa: CSVEDPGRYNEQFF
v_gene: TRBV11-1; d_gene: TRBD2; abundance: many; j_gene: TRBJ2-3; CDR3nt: TGTGCCAGCGGTCCCTTAGCGGGAGAAGATACGCAGTATTTT; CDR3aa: CASGPLAGEDTQYF
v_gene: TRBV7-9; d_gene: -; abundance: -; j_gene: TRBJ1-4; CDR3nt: TGTGCCAGCCGATCAACGGAAAAACTGTTTTTT; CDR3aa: CASRSTEKLFF
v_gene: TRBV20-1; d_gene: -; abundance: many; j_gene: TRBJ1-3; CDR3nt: TGCAGTGCAAAACAGGGAAACACCATATATTTT; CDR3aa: CSAKQGNTIYF
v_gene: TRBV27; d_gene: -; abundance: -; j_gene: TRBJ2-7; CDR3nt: TGTGCCAGCAGTTTACAGGGAAGCGACGAGCAGTACTTC; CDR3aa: CASSLQGSDEQYF
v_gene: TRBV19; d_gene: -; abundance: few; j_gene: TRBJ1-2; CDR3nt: TGTGCCAGTAGAACAGGACAATATCCTGGCTATGGCTACACCTTC; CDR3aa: CASRTGQYPGYGYTF
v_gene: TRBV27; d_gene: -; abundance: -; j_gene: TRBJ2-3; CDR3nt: TGTGCCAGCAGTTTCGGTGGCACAGATACGCAGTATTTT; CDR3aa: CASSFGGTDTQYF
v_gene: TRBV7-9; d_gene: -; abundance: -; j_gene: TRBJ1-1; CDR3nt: TGTGCCAGCAGCTTCAACTCTGAAGCTTTCTTT; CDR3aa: CASSFNSEAFF
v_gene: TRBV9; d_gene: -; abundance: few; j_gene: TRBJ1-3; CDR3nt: TGTGCCAGCAGCGTAGCTGAGGGAAACACCATATATTTT; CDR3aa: CASSVAEGNTIYF
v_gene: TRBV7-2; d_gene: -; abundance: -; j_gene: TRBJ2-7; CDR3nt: TGTGCCAGCAGCTCTAATCCCCTTGTAAACGAGCAGTACTTC; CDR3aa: CASSSNPLVNEQYF
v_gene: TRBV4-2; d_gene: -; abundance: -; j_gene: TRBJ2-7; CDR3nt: TGTGCCAGCAGCCAAGAGGAGGGGGGAGGCTCCTACGAGCAGTACTTC; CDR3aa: CASSQEEGGGSYEQYF
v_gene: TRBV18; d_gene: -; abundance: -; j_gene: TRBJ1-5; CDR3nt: TGTGCCAGCTCACCGATAGGGGAAGATCAGCCCCAGCATTTT; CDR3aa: CASSPIGEDQPQHF
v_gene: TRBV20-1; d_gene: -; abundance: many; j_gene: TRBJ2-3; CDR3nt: TGCAGCGGACGGTACAACACAGATACGCAGTATTTT; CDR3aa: CSGRYNTDTQYF
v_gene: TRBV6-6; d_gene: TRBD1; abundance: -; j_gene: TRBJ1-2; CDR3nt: TGTGCCAGCCAGGGACAGACTAACTATGGCTACACCTTC; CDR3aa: CASQGQTNYGYTF
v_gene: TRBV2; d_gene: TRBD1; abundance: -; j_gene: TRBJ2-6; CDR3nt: TGTGCCAGCAGTGAATGGGGACAGGGGTCTGGGGCCAACGTCCTGACTTTC; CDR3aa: CASSEWGQGSGANVLTF
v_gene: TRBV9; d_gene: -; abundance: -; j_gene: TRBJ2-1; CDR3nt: TGTGCCAGCAGCGGACCGAAGGGCTCCTACAATGAGCAGTTCTTC; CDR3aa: CASSGPKGSYNEQFF
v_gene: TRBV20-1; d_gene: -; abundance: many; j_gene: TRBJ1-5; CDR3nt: TGCAGTGCGGGTGACTATAGCAATCAGCCCCAGCATTTT; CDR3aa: CSAGDYSNQPQHF
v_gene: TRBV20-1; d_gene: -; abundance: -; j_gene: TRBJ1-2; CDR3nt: TGCAGTGCTAGAGATACGGGCCGGCCCTATGGCTACACCTTC; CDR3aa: CSARDTGRPYGYTF
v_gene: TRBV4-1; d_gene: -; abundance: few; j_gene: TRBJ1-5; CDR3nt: TGCGCCAGCAGCCAGGACTATATGGGGATTCAGCCCCAGCATTTT; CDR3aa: CASSQDYMGIQPQHF
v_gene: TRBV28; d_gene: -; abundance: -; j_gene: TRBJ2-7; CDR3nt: TGTGCCAGCAGCAGTTTCTCCTACGAGCAGTACTTC; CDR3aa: CASSSFSYEQYF
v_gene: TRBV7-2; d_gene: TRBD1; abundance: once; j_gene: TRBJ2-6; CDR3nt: TGTGCCAGCAGCTTAGCTCGACAGGGGGCTGCGGCTGGGGCCAACGTCCTGACTTTC; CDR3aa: CASSLARQGAAAGANVLTF
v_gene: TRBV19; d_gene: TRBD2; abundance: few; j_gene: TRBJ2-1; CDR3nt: TGTGCCAGTAGTATGGGGTGGGGACTAGCGGGAGGGTCGGATGAGCAGTTCTTC; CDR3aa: CASSMGWGLAGGSDEQFF
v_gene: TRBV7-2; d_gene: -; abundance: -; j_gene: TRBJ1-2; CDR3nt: TGTGCCAGCAGCTTAGCGGGCCCAAAGTTGGGGACATATGGCTACACCTTC; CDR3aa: CASSLAGPKLGTYGYTF
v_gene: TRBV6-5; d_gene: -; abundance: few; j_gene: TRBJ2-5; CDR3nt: TGTGCCAGCAGTGACGGTAGGGGCCAAGAGACCCAGTACTTC; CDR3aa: CASSDGRGQETQYF
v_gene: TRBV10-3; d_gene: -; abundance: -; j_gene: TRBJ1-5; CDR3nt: TGTGCCATCAGTGACAGGGAAAATCAGCCCCAGCATTTT; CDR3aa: CAISDRENQPQHF
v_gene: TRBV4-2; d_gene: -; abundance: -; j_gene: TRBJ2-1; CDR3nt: TGTGCCAGCAGCCCTGAGGGGGAGCGCTACAATGAGCAGTTCTTC; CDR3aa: CASSPEGERYNEQFF
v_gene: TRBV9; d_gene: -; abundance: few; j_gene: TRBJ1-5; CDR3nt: TGTGCCAGCAGCGTGGGGGGTATTGAGGGTCAGCCCCAGCATTTT; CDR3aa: CASSVGGIEGQPQHF
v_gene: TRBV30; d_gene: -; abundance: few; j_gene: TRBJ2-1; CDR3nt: TGTGCCTGGAGTCGGGGGAACTCCTACAATGAGCAGTTCTTC; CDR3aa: CAWSRGNSYNEQFF
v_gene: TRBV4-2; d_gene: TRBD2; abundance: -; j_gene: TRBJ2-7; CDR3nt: TGTGCCAGCAGCCAAGAGCGGGGGGGGCCTTACGAGCAGTACTTC; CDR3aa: CASSQERGGPYEQYF
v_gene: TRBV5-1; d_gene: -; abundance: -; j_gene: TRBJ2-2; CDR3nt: TGCGCCAGCAGCTTGTGGAGTAACACCGGGGAGCTGTTTTTT; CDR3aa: CASSLWSNTGELFF
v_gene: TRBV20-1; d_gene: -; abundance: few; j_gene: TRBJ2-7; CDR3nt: TGCAGTGCGCGTCCTATAGGGTTAGATTACGAGCAGTACTTC; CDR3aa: CSARPIGLDYEQYF
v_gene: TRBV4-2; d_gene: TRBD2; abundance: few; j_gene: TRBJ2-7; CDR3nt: TGTGCCAGCAGCCAAGGCTCGGGACTAGCGGCCAACTCCTACGAGCAGTACTTC; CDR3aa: CASSQGSGLAANSYEQYF
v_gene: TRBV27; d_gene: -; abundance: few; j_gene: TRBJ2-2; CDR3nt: TGTGCCAGCAGTTGGTCGCCGAACACCGGGGAGCTGTTTTTT; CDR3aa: CASSWSPNTGELFF
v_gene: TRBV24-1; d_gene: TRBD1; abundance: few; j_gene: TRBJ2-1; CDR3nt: TGTGCCACCAGTGACCCTACAGGGGGTTGGCAGCAGTTCTTC; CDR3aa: CATSDPTGGWQQFF
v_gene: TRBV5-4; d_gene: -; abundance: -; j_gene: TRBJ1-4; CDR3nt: TGTGCCAGCAGCTTATACGGTGAAAAACTGTTTTTT; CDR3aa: CASSLYGEKLFF
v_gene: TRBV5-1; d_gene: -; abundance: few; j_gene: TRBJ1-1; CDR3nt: TGCGCCAGCAGCTTGGCTAGGGTCACTGAAGCTTTCTTT; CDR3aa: CASSLARVTEAFF
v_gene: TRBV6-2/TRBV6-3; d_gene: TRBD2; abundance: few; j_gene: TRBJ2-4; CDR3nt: TGTGCCAGCAATGGACTAGCGGGTGGCATTCAGTACTTC; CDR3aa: CASNGLAGGIQYF
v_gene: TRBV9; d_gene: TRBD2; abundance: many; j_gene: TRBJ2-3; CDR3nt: TGTGCCAGCAGCGTAGGACTAGCGGGACCTACAGATACGCAGTATTTT; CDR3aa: CASSVGLAGPTDTQYF
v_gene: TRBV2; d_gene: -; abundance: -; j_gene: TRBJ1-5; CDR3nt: TGTGCCAGCAGTGCACAGACTGTTAGCAATCAGCCCCAGCATTTT; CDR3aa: CASSAQTVSNQPQHF